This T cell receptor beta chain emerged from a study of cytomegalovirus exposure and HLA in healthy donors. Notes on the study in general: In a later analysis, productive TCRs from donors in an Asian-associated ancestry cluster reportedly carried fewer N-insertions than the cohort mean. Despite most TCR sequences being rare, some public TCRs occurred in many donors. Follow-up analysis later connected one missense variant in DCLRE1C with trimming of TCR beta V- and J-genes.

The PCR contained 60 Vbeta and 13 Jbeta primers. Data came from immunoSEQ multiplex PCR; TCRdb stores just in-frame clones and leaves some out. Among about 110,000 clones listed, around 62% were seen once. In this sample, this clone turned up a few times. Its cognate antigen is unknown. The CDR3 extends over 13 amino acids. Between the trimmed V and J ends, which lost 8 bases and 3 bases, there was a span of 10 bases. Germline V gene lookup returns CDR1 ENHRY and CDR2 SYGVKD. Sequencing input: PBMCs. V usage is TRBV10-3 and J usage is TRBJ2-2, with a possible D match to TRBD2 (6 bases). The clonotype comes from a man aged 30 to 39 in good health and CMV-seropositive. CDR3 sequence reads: CAIRGFDTGELFF. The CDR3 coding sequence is TGTGCCATCCGGGGGTTTGACACCGGGGAGCTGTTTTTT.